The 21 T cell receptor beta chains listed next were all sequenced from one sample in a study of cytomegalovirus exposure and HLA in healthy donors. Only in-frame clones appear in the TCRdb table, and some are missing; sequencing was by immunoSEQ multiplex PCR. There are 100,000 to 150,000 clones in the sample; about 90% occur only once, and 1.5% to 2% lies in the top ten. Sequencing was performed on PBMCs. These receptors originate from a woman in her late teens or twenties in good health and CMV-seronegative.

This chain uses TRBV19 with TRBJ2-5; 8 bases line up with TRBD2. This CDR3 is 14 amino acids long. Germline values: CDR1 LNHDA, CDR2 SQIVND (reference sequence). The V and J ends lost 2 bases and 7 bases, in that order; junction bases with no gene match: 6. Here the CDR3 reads CASSISGGAWTQYF. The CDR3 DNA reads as TGTGCCAGTAGTATATCGGGGGGGGCCTGGACCCAGTACTTC. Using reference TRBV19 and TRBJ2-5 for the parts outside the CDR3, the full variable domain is DGGITQSPKYLFRKEGQNVTLSCEQNLNHDAMYWYRQDPGQGLRLIYYSQIVNDFQKGDIAEGYSVSREKKESFPLTVTSAQKNPTAFYLCASSISGGAWTQYFGPGTRLLVL.

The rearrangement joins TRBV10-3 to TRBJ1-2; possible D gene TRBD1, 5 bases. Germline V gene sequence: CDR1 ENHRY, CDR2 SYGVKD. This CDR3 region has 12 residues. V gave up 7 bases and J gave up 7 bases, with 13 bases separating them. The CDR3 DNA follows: TGTGCCATCACCAATCAGGGCCTTGGCTACACCTTC. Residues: CAITNQGLGYTF.

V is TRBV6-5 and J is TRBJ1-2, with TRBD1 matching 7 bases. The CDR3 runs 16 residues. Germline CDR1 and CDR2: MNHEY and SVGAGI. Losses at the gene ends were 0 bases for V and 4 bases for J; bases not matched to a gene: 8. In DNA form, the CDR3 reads TGTGCCAGCAGTTACTCCCCCCTCGGGACAGCCTATGGCTACACCTTC. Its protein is CASSYSPLGTAYGYTF.

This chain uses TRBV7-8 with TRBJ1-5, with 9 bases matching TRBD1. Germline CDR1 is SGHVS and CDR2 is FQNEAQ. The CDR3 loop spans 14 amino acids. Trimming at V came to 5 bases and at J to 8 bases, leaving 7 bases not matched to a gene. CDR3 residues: CASSTGQGWEPQHF. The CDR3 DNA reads TGTGCCAGCAGCACCGGACAGGGGTGGGAGCCCCAGCATTTT.

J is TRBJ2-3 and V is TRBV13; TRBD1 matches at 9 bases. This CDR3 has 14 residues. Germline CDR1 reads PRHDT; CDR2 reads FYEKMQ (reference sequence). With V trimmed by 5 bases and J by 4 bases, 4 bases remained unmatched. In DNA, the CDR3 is TGTGCCAGCAGCCGGGGACAGGGACCAGATACGCAGTATTTT. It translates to CASSRGQGPDTQYF.

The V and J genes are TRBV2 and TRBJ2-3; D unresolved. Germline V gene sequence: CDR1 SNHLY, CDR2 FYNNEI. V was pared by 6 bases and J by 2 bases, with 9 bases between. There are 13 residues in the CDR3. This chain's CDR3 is CASRAQATDTQYF. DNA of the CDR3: TGTGCCAGCAGGGCGCAGGCCACAGATACGCAGTATTTT.

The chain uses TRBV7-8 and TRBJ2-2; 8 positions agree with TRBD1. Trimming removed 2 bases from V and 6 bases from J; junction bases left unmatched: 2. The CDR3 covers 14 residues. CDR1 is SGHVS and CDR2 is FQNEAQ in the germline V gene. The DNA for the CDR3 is TGTGCCAGCAGCTTACAGGGGGCACCCGGGGAGCTGTTTTTT. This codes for CASSLQGAPGELFF.

The CDR3, as DNA: TGCGCCAGCAGCTTGGTGGGCCAGCGGGGGGGCTTCGGCAATGAGCAGTTCTTC. Its protein product is CASSLVGQRGGFGNEQFF. V and J are TRBV5-1 and TRBJ2-1; TRBD2 matches at 10 bases. V shed 0 bases, J shed 6 bases, and the junction held 12 bases outside the gene matches. The germline gives CDR1 SGHRS, CDR2 YFSETQ. The CDR3 contains 18 residues.

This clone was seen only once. This CDR3 reads CASIQQGATGNTIYF. CDR3 coding DNA: TGTGCCAGCATCCAACAGGGGGCTACTGGAAACACCATATATTTT. V usage is TRBV6-5 and J usage is TRBJ1-3; the match to TRBD1 covers 9 bases. CDR1 and CDR2 from the germline V gene are MNHEY and SVGAGI. V lost 7 bases and J lost 2; bases outside the gene matches: 6. CDR3 length equals 15 residues.

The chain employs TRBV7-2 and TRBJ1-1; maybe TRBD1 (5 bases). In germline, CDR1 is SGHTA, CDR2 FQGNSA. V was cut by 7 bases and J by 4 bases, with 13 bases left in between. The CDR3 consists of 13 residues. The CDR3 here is CASTQRGGTEAFF. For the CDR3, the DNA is TGTGCCAGCACCCAACGGGGGGGCACTGAAGCTTTCTTT. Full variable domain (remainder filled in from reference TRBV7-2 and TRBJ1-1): GAGVSQSPSNKVTEKGKDVELRCDPISGHTALYWYRQSLGQGLEFLIYFQGNSAPDKSGLPSDRFSAERTGGSVSTLTIQRTQQEDSAVYLCASTQRGGTEAFFGQGTRLTVV.

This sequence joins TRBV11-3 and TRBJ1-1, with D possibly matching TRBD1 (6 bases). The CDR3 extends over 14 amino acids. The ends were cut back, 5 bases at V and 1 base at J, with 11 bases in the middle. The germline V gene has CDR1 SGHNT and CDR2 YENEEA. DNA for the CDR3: TGTGCCAGCAGCCCACAGGGACGGAACACTGAAGCTTTCTTT. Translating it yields CASSPQGRNTEAFF. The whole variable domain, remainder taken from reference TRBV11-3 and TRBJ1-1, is EAGVVQSPRYKIIEKKQPVAFWCNPISGHNTLYWYLQNLGQGPELLIRYENEEAVDDSQLPKDRFSAERLKGVDSTLKIQPAELGDSAVYLCASSPQGRNTEAFFGQGTRLTVV.

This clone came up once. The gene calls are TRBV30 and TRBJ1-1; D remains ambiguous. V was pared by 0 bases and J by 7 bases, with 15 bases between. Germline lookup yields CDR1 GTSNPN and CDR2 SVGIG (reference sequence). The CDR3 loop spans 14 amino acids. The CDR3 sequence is CAWSVLSQTHEAFF. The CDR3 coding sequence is TGTGCCTGGAGTGTACTTAGCCAGACTCATGAAGCTTTCTTT.

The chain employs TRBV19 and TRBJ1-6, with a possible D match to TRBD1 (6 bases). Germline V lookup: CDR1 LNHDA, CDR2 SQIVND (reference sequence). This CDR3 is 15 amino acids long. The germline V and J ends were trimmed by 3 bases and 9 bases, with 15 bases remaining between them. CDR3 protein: CASSMDQGWSSPLHF. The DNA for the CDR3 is TGTGCCAGTAGTATGGATCAGGGGTGGTCTTCACCCCTCCACTTT.

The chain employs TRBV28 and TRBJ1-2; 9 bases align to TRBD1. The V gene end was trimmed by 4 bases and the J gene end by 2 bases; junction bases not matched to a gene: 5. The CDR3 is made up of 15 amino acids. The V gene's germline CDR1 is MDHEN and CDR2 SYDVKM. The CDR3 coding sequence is TGTGCCAGCAGTTCCCGGGACAGGGTGAACTATGGCTACACCTTC. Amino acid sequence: CASSSRDRVNYGYTF.

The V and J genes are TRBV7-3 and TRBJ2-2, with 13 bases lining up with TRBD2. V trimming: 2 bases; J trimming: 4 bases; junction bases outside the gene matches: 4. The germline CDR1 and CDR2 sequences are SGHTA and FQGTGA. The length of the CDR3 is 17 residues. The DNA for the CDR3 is TGTGCCAGCAGCTTACCAAGGACTAGCGGGGGCACCGGGGAGCTGTTTTTT. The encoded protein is CASSLPRTSGGTGELFF.

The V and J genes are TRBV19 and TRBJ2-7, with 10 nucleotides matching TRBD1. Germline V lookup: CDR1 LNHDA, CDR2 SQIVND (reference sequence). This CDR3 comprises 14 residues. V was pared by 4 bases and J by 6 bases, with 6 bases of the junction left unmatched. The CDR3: CASSTGQGVGEQYF. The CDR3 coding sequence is TGTGCCAGTAGTACCGGACAGGGGGTTGGCGAGCAGTACTTC.

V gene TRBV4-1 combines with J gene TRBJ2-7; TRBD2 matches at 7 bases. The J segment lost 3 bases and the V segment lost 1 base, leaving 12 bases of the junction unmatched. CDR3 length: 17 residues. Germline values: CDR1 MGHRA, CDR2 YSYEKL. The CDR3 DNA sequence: TGCGCCAGCAGCCAAGTCGGCGGGGGTTGGACCAACTACGAGCAGTACTTC. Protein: CASSQVGGGWTNYEQYF.

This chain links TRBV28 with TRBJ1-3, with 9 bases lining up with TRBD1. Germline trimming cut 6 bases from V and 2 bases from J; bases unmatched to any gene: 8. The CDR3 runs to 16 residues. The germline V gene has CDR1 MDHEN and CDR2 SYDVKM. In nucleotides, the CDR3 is TGTGCCAGCAGACTTCCCGGGACAGGGACTGGAAACACCATATATTTT. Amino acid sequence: CASRLPGTGTGNTIYF.

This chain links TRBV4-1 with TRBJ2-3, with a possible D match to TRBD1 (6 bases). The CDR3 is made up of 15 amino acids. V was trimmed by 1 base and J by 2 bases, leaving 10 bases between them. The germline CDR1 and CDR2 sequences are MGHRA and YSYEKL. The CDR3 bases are TGCGCCAGCAGCCAAGGCACAGGGTACACAGATACGCAGTATTTT. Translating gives CASSQGTGYTDTQYF.

The CDR3 loop reads CASSFIRGSTEAFF. CDR3 sequence (DNA): TGTGCCAGCAGTTTTATCAGGGGCAGCACTGAAGCTTTCTTT. The chain employs TRBV28 and TRBJ1-1, with D tentatively TRBD1 (6 bases). Germline V gene lookup returns CDR1 MDHEN and CDR2 SYDVKM. CDR3 length: 14 amino acids. V was cut by 3 bases and J by 4 bases, with 12 bases left in between. The full variable domain, rest sourced from reference TRBV28 and TRBJ1-1, is DVKVTQSSRYLVKRTGEKVFLECVQDMDHENMFWYRQDPGLGLRLIYFSYDVKMKEKGDIPEGYSVSREKKERFSLILESASTNQTSMYLCASSFIRGSTEAFFGQGTRLTVV.

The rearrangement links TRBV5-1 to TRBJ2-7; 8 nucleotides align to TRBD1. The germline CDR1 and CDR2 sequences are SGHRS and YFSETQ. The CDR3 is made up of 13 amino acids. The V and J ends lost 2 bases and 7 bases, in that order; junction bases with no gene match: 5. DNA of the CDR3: TGCGCCAGCAGCTTTCAGGGGGCGAGGGAGCAGTACTTC. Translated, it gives CASSFQGAREQYF. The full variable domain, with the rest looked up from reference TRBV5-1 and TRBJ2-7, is KAGVTQTPRYLIKTRGQQVTLSCSPISGHRSVSWYQQTPGQGLQFLFEYFSETQRNKGNFPGRFSGRQFSNSRSEMNVSTLELGDSALYLCASSFQGAREQYFGPGTRLTVT.